These 25 T cell receptor beta chains originate from one sample sequenced in a study of blood T cells in healthy people across ages. Combining a sample-barcoded 5' primer with a J-beta primer mix, a second PCR ran for about 7 to 11 cycles. TCRdb fed the 5' RACE reads into MiXCR, producing one record per CDR3 protein. In the table there are about 1,500,000 distinct CDR3 sequences, 28% of which are singletons. Sequencing was performed on blood. The receptor source for this set is a woman aged 30 to 39 in good health.

Turning to this clonotype: This sequence may be a read error, since a much larger clone differs from it by one base. The conserved phenylalanine or tryptophan normally closing the CDR3 is absent here, so this likely arose from a read error. This chain connects TRBV10-3 to TRBJ2-7; 7 bases match TRBD1. Trimming cost V 0 bases and J 6 bases; bases outside gene matches: 8. The CDR3 sequence is 15 residues long. Germline values: CDR1 ENHRY, CDR2 SYGVKD. CDR3: CAISESETGSSEQYL. Written as DNA, the CDR3 is TGTGCCATCAGTGAGTCTGAGACAGGGTCCAGCGAGCAGTACTTG.

This clonotype appeared a few times. J is TRBJ1-5 and V is TRBV12-3 or TRBV12-4; TRBD1 matches 8 bases. This CDR3 comprises 11 residues. With 6 bases clipped from V and 9 bases from J, the junction kept 1 base outside the gene matches. The CDR3 protein is CASRQGGPQHF. Written as DNA, the CDR3 is TGTGCCAGCAGACAGGGGGGGCCCCAGCATTTT.

The V and J genes are TRBV20-1 and TRBJ2-5, with D hard to call. Germline CDR1 is DFQATT and CDR2 is SNEGSKA (reference sequence). The CDR3 sequence is 13 residues long. V dropped 0 bases and J dropped 3 bases, with 8 bases sitting between them. The CDR3 nucleotides read TGCAGTGCTAGAGAATTTGGAAAAGAGACCCAGTACTTC. This gives the protein CSAREFGKETQYF.

The rearrangement joins TRBV30 to TRBJ2-5; D possibly corresponds to TRBD2 (7 bases). The CDR3 is made up of 13 amino acids. V was cut by 2 bases and J by 5 bases, with 12 bases left in between. The germline V gene encodes CDR1 GTSNPN and CDR2 SVGIG (reference sequence). CDR3 loop: CAWSPGGGETQYF. The CDR3 DNA reads as TGTGCCTGGAGTCCGGGGGGCGGGGAGACCCAGTACTTC.

This clonotype was detected a few times. This sequence joins TRBV10-1 and TRBJ2-3, with D possibly matching TRBD1 (6 bases). CDR3 length equals 14 residues. V dropped 5 bases and J dropped 2 bases, with 11 bases sitting between them. CDR1 is WNHNN, CDR2 SYGVQD, per germline (reference sequence). The CDR3 reads CASSIGQITDTQYF. The CDR3 region has the DNA TGCGCCAGCAGTATTGGACAGATCACAGATACGCAGTATTTT.

V and J are TRBV20-1 and TRBJ2-2, with 9 bases lining up with TRBD1. V dropped 2 bases and J dropped 7; count of bases not matched to a gene: 5. The germline gives CDR1 DFQATT, CDR2 SNEGSKA (reference sequence). The CDR3 is made up of 14 amino acids. In DNA form, the CDR3 reads TGCAGTGCTAGAACGGGGACAGGGAACGGGGAGCTGTTTTTT. It codes for CSARTGTGNGELFF.

The V and J genes are TRBV5-4 and TRBJ2-1, with 7 bases that match TRBD2. The CDR3 loop spans 17 amino acids. V lost 0 bases to trimming and J lost 6 bases; unmatched junction nucleotides: 12. Germline V lookup: CDR1 SGHNT, CDR2 YYREEE (reference sequence). The CDR3 spells CASSLEPAGDWSNEQFF. The CDR3 region has the DNA TGTGCCAGCAGCTTGGAGCCGGCGGGAGACTGGTCCAATGAGCAGTTCTTC.

Note on this clonotype: It may be a read error: a sequence one base away is much more abundant. V gene TRBV6-1 combines with J gene TRBJ2-7, with D uncertain. This CDR3 region has 13 residues. The germline gives CDR1 MNHNS, CDR2 SASEGT. CDR3 loop: CASSGSSSYKQYF. The CDR3 DNA reads as TGTGCCAGCAGCGGAAGCAGTTCCTACAAGCAGTACTTC.

This clonotype was detected a few times. A much larger clonotype is one base distant, so this may be a read error. This rearrangement joins TRBV29-1 to TRBJ2-2, with 9 bases identical to TRBD2. The CDR3 has 15 residues. The V gene's germline CDR1 is SQVTM and CDR2 ANQGSEA. CDR3 amino acids: CSVEGLAGLTGERFF. The CDR3 bases are TGCAGCGTTGAGGGGCTAGCGGGACTGACCGGGGAGCGGTTTTTT.

V and J are TRBV29-1 and TRBJ2-3; D perhaps matches TRBD2 (5 bases). The CDR3 length is 14 residues. Between the trimmed V and J ends, which lost 6 bases and 4 bases, there was a span of 17 bases. Germline V gene sequence: CDR1 SQVTM, CDR2 ANQGSEA. CDR3 nucleotide sequence: TGCAGCGTGAGGGTGGGCGTCGGCCCAGATACGCAGTATTTT. Amino acid sequence: CSVRVGVGPDTQYF.

The gene calls are TRBV28 and TRBJ1-2; possibly TRBD1 for D (5 bases). Per the germline V gene, CDR1 is MDHEN and CDR2 is SYDVKM. This CDR3 has 14 amino acids. The V gene lost 7 bases and the J gene lost 3 bases, with 15 bases spanning the gap. CDR3 sequence (DNA): TGTGCCAGCACACCGGGGAGGGGCCACTATGGCTACACCTTC. It specifies CASTPGRGHYGYTF.

Many counts were recorded for this clonotype. This chain links TRBV6-5 with TRBJ2-1; tentative D call: TRBD1 (6 bases). The germline gives CDR1 MNHEY, CDR2 SVGAGI. The CDR3 is 15 amino acids. The V and J ends lost 0 bases and 5 bases respectively, with 11 bases between them. The DNA for the CDR3 is TGTGCCAGCAGTTACTCGACAGGCGGTGACAATGAGCAGTTCTTC. Its translation: CASSYSTGGDNEQFF.

This clonotype came up many times. The CDR3 here is CASSAGQEDYEQYF. The CDR3 nucleotides read TGCGCCAGCAGCGCGGGACAGGAGGACTACGAGCAGTACTTC. The genes are TRBV5-1 and TRBJ2-7, with 8 bases matching TRBD1. The CDR3 is made up of 14 amino acids. Germline CDR1 SGHRS, CDR2 YFSETQ. With 4 bases clipped from V and 3 bases from J, the junction kept 6 bases outside the gene matches.

This clonotype was counted a few times. The rearrangement uses TRBV12-5 and TRBJ1-5, with a tentative D call TRBD1 (6 bases). Trimming pared 0 bases from V and 4 bases from J, leaving 16 bases between. The CDR3 is 17 amino acids. The germline V gene has CDR1 LGHNT and CDR2 FRNRAP. The CDR3 is CASGLVQGPEGNQPQHF. Here the CDR3 DNA reads TGTGCTAGTGGTTTGGTACAGGGCCCCGAGGGGAATCAGCCCCAGCATTTT.

The chain joins TRBV29-1 to TRBJ2-2, with no clear D. Germline values: CDR1 SQVTM, CDR2 ANQGSEA. The V end lost 4 bases, the J end lost 4 bases, and 13 bases lay between the germline ends. This CDR3 has 14 residues. The CDR3 region has the DNA TGCAGCGTTGTACGCGCAGGTACCACCGGGGAGCTGTTTTTT. It codes for CSVVRAGTTGELFF.

The gene calls are TRBV6-6 and TRBJ2-7, with TRBD2 identical over 8 bases. The CDR3 runs to 15 residues. Germline assignment: CDR1 MNHNY and CDR2 SVGAGI (reference sequence). With 5 bases clipped from V and 4 bases from J, the junction kept 10 bases outside the gene matches. CDR3 nucleotides: TGTGCCAGCAGTGGGGGGGGTAGCGGGGCGTACGAGCAGTACTTC. The encoded protein is CASSGGGSGAYEQYF.

This chain connects TRBV27 to TRBJ1-2; no definite D call. CDR3 size: 14 residues. V lost 4 bases and J lost 2, with 11 bases in between. Germline lookup yields CDR1 MNHEY and CDR2 SMNVEV (reference sequence). This CDR3 reads CASSSTPGNYGYTF. The CDR3 coding sequence is TGTGCCAGCAGTTCAACTCCGGGGAACTATGGCTACACCTTC.

This clonotype was counted between two and nine times. This sequence joins TRBV29-1 and TRBJ2-5; D is perhaps TRBD1 (6 bases). CDR3 size: 11 residues. Trimming stripped 6 bases from V and 11 bases from J, with 16 bases between. Germline V gene sequence: CDR1 SQVTM, CDR2 ANQGSEA. The CDR3 is CSVGDKSEQYF. As DNA, the CDR3 is TGCAGCGTGGGGGACAAAAGTGAGCAGTACTTC.

CDR3 nucleotides: TGTGCCAGCAGCTTAGTTCCGGGAGCGAGCGATGAGCAGTTCTTC. This encodes CASSLVPGASDEQFF. The J gene is TRBJ2-1, the V gene TRBV11-2; weak D call: TRBD2 (6 bases). This CDR3 is 15 amino acids long. V was clipped by 1 base and J by 8 bases, with 15 bases between them. Per germline, CDR1 SGHAT and CDR2 FQNNGV.

This chain links TRBV20-1 with TRBJ1-4; D not certain. With 0 bases removed from V and 8 bases from J, the gap between germline ends came to 10 bases. The CDR3 totals 13 residues. Germline values: CDR1 DFQATT, CDR2 SNEGSKA (reference sequence). The CDR3 nucleotides are TGCAGTGCTAGAGAAGTGGAAGGCGAAAAACTGTTTTTT. Amino acid sequence: CSAREVEGEKLFF.

The chain links TRBV5-1 to TRBJ2-3; perhaps TRBD2 as D (5 bases). This CDR3 contains 15 residues. The V gene's germline CDR1 is SGHRS and CDR2 YFSETQ. V was pared by 1 base and J by 4 bases, with 13 bases between. The CDR3 region is CASSLRGRYPDTQYF. In DNA, the CDR3 is TGCGCCAGCAGCTTGCGGGGTAGATATCCAGATACGCAGTATTTT.

As for this clonotype: A much larger clone sits a single nucleotide away, making a read error possible. The chain combines TRBV4-2 with TRBJ2-5, with 12 bases aligning to TRBD1. The CDR3 consists of 16 residues. Germline V lookup: CDR1 LGHNA, CDR2 YNFKEQ. The DNA for the CDR3 is TGTACCAGCAGCTATGGGACAGGGGGCTCGGGAGAGACCCAGTACTTC. Translating it yields CTSSYGTGGSGETQYF.

This clonotype was seen a handful of times. This chain links TRBV7-8 with TRBJ2-7; D is perhaps TRBD2 (7 bases). Germline CDR1 is SGHVS and CDR2 is FQNEAQ. Deletions cut 5 bases from V and 12 bases from J, with 32 bases between. This CDR3 is 17 amino acids long. The CDR3 region is CASSPYSGQRDYGGGYF. Written as DNA, the CDR3 is TGTGCCAGCAGCCCTTACTCGGGACAACGGGACTATGGGGGGGGGTACTTC.

This clonotype turned up a few times. This chain's CDR3 is CSVIRGSYNEQFF. Written as DNA, the CDR3 is TGCAGCGTTATCAGGGGCTCCTACAATGAGCAGTTCTTC. J is TRBJ2-1 and V is TRBV29-1, with D possibly matching TRBD1 (6 bases). CDR3 length equals 13 residues. In germline, CDR1 is SQVTM, CDR2 ANQGSEA. V lost 5 bases and J lost 0, with 8 bases in between.

The chain uses TRBV15 and TRBJ2-2; tentatively, D is TRBD1 or TRBD2 (5 bases each). The CDR3 has 15 amino acids. V was trimmed by 3 bases and J by 2 bases, leaving 10 bases between them. Germline-derived CDR1 and CDR2 are LNHNV and YYDKDF (reference sequence). CDR3 in amino acids: CATSRGTGNTGELFF. CDR3 bases: TGTGCCACCAGCAGGGGGACGGGAAACACCGGGGAGCTGTTTTTT.